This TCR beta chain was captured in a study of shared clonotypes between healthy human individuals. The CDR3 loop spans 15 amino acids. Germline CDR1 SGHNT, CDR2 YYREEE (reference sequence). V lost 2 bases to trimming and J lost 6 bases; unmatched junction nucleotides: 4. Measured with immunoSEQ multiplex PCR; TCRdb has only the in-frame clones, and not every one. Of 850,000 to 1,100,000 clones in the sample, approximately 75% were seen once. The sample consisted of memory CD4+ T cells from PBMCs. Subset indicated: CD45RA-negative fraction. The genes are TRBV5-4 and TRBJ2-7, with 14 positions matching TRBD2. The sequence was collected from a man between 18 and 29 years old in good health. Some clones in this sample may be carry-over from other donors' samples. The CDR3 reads CASSFRGTSGSEQYF. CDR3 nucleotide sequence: TGTGCCAGCAGCTTCCGGGGGACTAGCGGGAGCGAGCAGTACTTC.